One T cell receptor beta chain is described in this entry. The clone's antigen remains unknown. Libraries came from the immunoSEQ multiplex PCR assay. The multiplex PCR relied on a mix of 60 forward primers for TCR Vbeta segments and 13 reverse primers for TCR Jbeta segments. The CDR3 region of rearranged TCR beta genes was amplified from genomic DNA with a multiplex PCR assay. The Illumina HiSeq System was used to sequence the amplified TCR beta libraries as 87-base-pair reads. As for the authors' bioinformatics: Across the 670 or so repertoires, a later analysis counted around 80 million unique TCR beta chains, 9 million to 14 million of which were shared by at least two donors. Raw reads were error-corrected and collapsed into unique sequences by a nearest-neighbor algorithm in which closely related sequences were merged to remove PCR and sequencing errors. V, D and J gene segments were assigned by aligning CDR3 sequences to IMGT reference sequences. Each retained sequence needed at least a six-nucleotide match to both a V gene segment and a J gene segment. Rearrangements were called productive when the CDR3 lacked stop codons and stayed in frame with V and J; all others were non-productive. Following IMGT convention, CDR3 was defined as the stretch from the second conserved V-encoded cysteine up to the conserved J-encoded phenylalanine. In an earlier analysis of around 600 of the donors, sequences lacking an unambiguous match to a single V gene segment were excluded. In an earlier analysis of several hundred of the donors, V segments were called functional above 56.7% productive rearrangements and were called segregating when the between-donor standard deviation exceeded 5%. A statistical classification framework was built to diagnose cytomegalovirus status from the catalog of TCR beta chain sequences. In a later analysis, V and J genes were assigned by comparing TCR nucleotide sequences against IMGT/GENE-DB human TR gene sequences. In a later analysis, CDR3 sequences and most-parsimonious VDJ recombination scenarios were assigned using the TCRdist pipeline. In a later analysis, every TCR beta chain was defined by the combination of its CDR3 amino acid sequence and its V-gene family, and reads without a unique V-gene family were dropped. A later analysis removed several hundred highly shared, low-generation-probability nucleotide sequences to deal with suspected cross-contamination and a sequencing artifact. In a later analysis, a clonal expansion index was calculated for each public chain from normalized within-repertoire ranks of inferred template counts. A later analysis computed generation probabilities with a VDJ recombination model fitted to out-of-frame rearrangements, and checked the results against IGoR. Hypergeometric tests were used in a later analysis to score TCR-TCR, TCR-HLA and TCR-CMV co-occurrence, with a repertoire-size bias correction applied to the TCR pairs. In a later analysis, false discovery rates were estimated by permuting HLA or CMV assignments 20 times. In a later analysis, co-occurring TCRs were grouped using DBSCAN, and TCRdist sequence similarity was added for clustering within HLA-allele-positive subsets. Co-occurrence clustering excluded repertoires with fewer than 30,000 or more than 120,000 public chains, plus five with anomalous nucleotide sharing. TCRdb carries this immuneACCESS record with in-frame sequences only. Its versions omit some clonotypes, under half of them owing to an unresolved V gene in the studies checked, with the rest unexplained. The V and J calls and clone size are taken from that table; D and trimming were inferred from the DNA. The table kept for this sample lists 100,000 to 150,000 clones. 3.6% of the sample goes to the ten largest clones.

The sample belongs to a study of cytomegalovirus exposure and HLA in healthy donors (dated by TCRdb to about 2017). In the study overall: According to an earlier analysis of a few hundred of the donors, 150 million to 200 million T cells yielded 90 million to 130 million unique TCR beta sequences and approximately 280 Gb of sequence data. Roughly 300 gigabases of sequencing data and around 85 million unique TCR sequences made up an early release that covered under 750 HLA-typed donors. Among the 398 genotyped donors, roughly 80% belonged to the genetic ancestry cluster associated with self-reported Caucasian donors. The study aimed to test whether signatures of past pathogen exposure could be identified by cataloging public T cell receptors. Using immunosequencing, the study profiled T cell repertoires from fewer than 850 subjects and related those repertoires to cytomegalovirus serostatus. Along with the approximately 600-subject first cohort, a separate validation cohort of over a hundred different subjects was used. High-throughput TCR immunosequencing, statistical association of individual TCRs with disease status, and machine learning were combined to predict cytomegalovirus infection status. To study patterns of TCR occurrence, a later analysis re-analyzed previously published TCR beta repertoires from 550 to 800 donors and added high-resolution HLA genotyping. Rather than using new phenotypic data, the later analysis identified candidate immune exposures from TCR beta sequences and from how often those sequences occurred across donors. In an earlier analysis of roughly 600 of the donors, high-throughput TCR beta sequencing was used to judge whether each TCR beta V gene segment behaved as functional or pseudogenic. Donor age, sex, ethnicity and CMV serostatus were collected together with the repertoire data. A later genetic analysis took genome-wide SNP genotypes for about three fifths of the roughly 700 donors and used that subset as a discovery cohort. All discovery cohort repertoires had been generated on a single sequencing platform. Both class I and class II loci were covered by HLA typing, at four-digit resolution. The number of typed donors differed by locus: about 620-640 for A, B, C, DRB1 and DQB1; 500 to 550 for DQA1; some 590 for DPA1; and some 450 for DPB1. About five DR-DQ haplotypes were handled as single units for association and clustering, since linkage in the cohort was strong. On average, around 240,000 unique TCR beta nucleotide sequences were sequenced per donor among a few hundred genotyped donors of the cohort, with roughly 20% of those sequences being non-productive.

Spanning cysteine to phenylalanine, the CDR3 consists of 19 amino acids. Left in the record is the CDR3 DNA by itself, 57 bases read in frame from the first base. Here V drops 5 bases and J drops 0 bases, and the junction holds 10 bases not matched to any gene. Reading the germline V gene (reference sequence) gives CDR1 LNHDA and CDR2 SQIVND. Beyond this particular receptor, the publication reports: Sequencing depth was assumed to be roughly uniform across donors in the presence/absence analyses, though that assumption may not hold. In vitro tests confirmed that three of the cytomegalovirus-associated TCR beta chains recognize cytomegalovirus antigens. Correlated functional status among segregating V segments might be attributable to linkage disequilibrium, but an unknown experimental factor could not be ruled out. Cytomegalovirus status was reported to be diagnosed by the classifier with high specificity and sensitivity in both the original and validation cohorts. In a later analysis, TCR association rates were found to vary across HLA loci, with the most associated TCRs seen for DRB1 alleles and the fewest for HLA-C alleles. The authors suggested that the approach could potentially be generalized to other disease states and immunological phenotypes. Because counts were too low, seventeen rarely observed V segments, including chromosome 9 orphons, were excluded from the earlier analysis of several hundred of the donors. In a later analysis, HLA-associated TCR beta chains showed more clonal expansion and lower generation probabilities than non-associated chains that were equally common. The study gave a list of some 150 TCR beta chains associated with cytomegalovirus. Only TCR beta chains were sequenced in this cohort, and the absence of alpha or paired-chain data limited detectable features. According to a later analysis, most CMV-associated TCR beta chains appeared to be HLA-restricted, and the HLA associations seemed to be driven largely by CMV exposure. In an earlier analysis of 587 of the donors, most TCR beta V segments appeared in productive rearrangements about 90% or about 30% of the time, broadly matching IMGT annotations. Specific HLA alleles were associated with around 18,000 TCR beta sequences at a false discovery rate of 0.05 in a later analysis. A group of highly shared sequence variants was considered likely to be a technical artifact of the sequencing pipeline. The 87-base-pair reads could not distinguish some IMGT-functional V segments, including TRBV6-2 and TRBV6-3, so those segments were excluded. Because HLA typing was missing for some donors at each locus, association tests included only the typed subset. Compared with the roughly 670-donor mean, donors in an Asian-associated ancestry cluster had fewer N-insertions in productive TCRs, according to a later genetic analysis. V-gene and J-gene trimming of TCR beta chains was associated with a missense DCLRE1C variant in a later genetic analysis, and the association was replicated in an independent cohort. A further reported finding was that TCR beta sequences accurately predicted the HLA-A and HLA-B alleles for most subjects in the first cohort. Immune exposure information for the cohort was limited to CMV serostatus. Across donors, most TCR sequences were observed very rarely, whereas some public TCRs were present in many individuals. A later analysis reported that several top co-occurrence clusters appeared linked to parvovirus B19, influenza, CMV and Epstein-Barr virus. Strong co-occurrence of HLA alleles, especially DR and DQ, made assigning TCR associations to individual alleles difficult.

In total, roughly 670 healthy bone marrow donors made up the cohort. Cohort members were all nominally healthy when sampled, although unrecorded immune exposures were likely present. The donor tested CMV seronegative and was one of the 352 seronegative cohort members. Every donor gave a peripheral blood sample, and the peripheral blood mononuclear cells from that sample were used for TCR beta sequencing. Genomic DNA was extracted from the blood cell samples with the Qiagen DNeasy Blood Extraction Kit. The chain joins TRBV19 to TRBJ2-7; 16 bases in between match TRBD2. Sequenced: PBMCs. The sequence was obtained from a man between 18 and 35 years old in good health and CMV-seronegative. The CDR3 reads as follows: CASSPLTGLAGGSSYEQYF. The DNA sequence is given as TGTGCCAGTAGTCCGCTCACGGGACTAGCGGGAGGGAGCTCCTACGAGCAGTACTTC.